The entry below describes one TCR beta chain. Antigen: not known. One entry per CDR3 protein, called by TCRdb with MiXCR from the RACE reads. The sample includes tens of thousands of distinct CDR3 sequences, around 30% of them seen just once. This specimen comes from a study of human T cells and chemical hapten exposure. Study as a whole: The patient population, which was mostly female, had alopecia areata, totalis or universalis.

The ends lost 3 bases at V and 2 bases at J; junction bases unmatched: 5. The CDR3 length is 16 residues. CDR1 and CDR2 (germline): SGHRS, YFSETQ. This sample's time point: patch test 1, 2 weeks after DPC sensitization. The treatment denotes: therapeutic diphenylcyclopropenone sensitization with weekly scalp DPC. Ahead of each patch test application, blood was drawn. Study observations and caveats: Counts of TCRs expanded at PT1 correlated positively with patch test score.

This TCR derives from a man in his forties with alopecia areata. Some clones in this sample may be carry-over from other donors' samples. Sequenced material: whole blood, taken in connection with sensitization to the hapten diphenylcyclopropenone (DPC). J is TRBJ2-6 and V is TRBV5-1, with 7 bases matching TRBD1. CDR3 sequence: CASSYRGAAGANVLTF. DNA for the CDR3: TGCGCCAGCAGCTACAGGGGTGCTGCTGGGGCCAACGTCCTGACTTTC. The full variable domain, its missing parts supplied by reference TRBV5-1 and TRBJ2-6, is KAGVTQTPRYLIKTRGQQVTLSCSPISGHRSVSWYQQTPGQGLQFLFEYFSETQRNKGNFPGRFSGRQFSNSRSEMNVSTLELGDSALYLCASSYRGAAGANVLTFGAGSRLTVL.